The 27 T cell receptor beta chains below were found in one sample sequenced in a study of T-cell memory formation after mild COVID-19. Each CDR3 protein gets one entry after TCRdb re-called the 5' RACE reads with MiXCR. The sample yields about 410,000 distinct CDR3 sequences, roughly a quarter seen once. What was sequenced was PBMCs or a T cell subset sorted from them (not recorded which). Receptor source: an adult woman who had mild COVID-19 (a few samples of this study predate the infection). Cell type and time point are not known.

V and J are TRBV12-3 or TRBV12-4 and TRBJ1-1; D is undetermined. V lost 7 bases and J 5 bases, leaving 29 bases between the germline ends. CDR3 length equals 18 residues. CDR3 DNA sequence: TGTGCCAGCACCACATCCTACCCCCGGCCCTTAAGGAGAACTGAAGCTTTCTTT. This translates into CASTTSYPRPLRRTEAFF.

This clonotype was observed a handful of times. The chain employs TRBV25-1 and TRBJ1-5, with a tentative D call TRBD1 (6 bases). Germline lookup yields CDR1 MGHDK and CDR2 SYGVNS. V was trimmed by 3 bases and J by 0 bases, leaving 6 bases between them. CDR3 length: 14 amino acids. CDR3 amino acids: CASSETGSNQPQHF. The CDR3 nucleotides read TGTGCCAGCAGTGAGACAGGTAGCAATCAGCCCCAGCATTTT.

The rearrangement uses TRBV12-3 or TRBV12-4 and TRBJ2-3, with D perhaps TRBD2 (6 bases). V lost 5 bases and J 2 bases, leaving 20 bases between the germline ends. There are 17 residues in the CDR3. CDR3 region: CASSHLTIADLTDTQYF. The CDR3 nucleotides read TGTGCCAGCAGTCACCTCACCATAGCGGACCTCACAGATACGCAGTATTTT.

In its sample, this clonotype was seen a few times. J is TRBJ2-7 and V is TRBV4-1; D remains ambiguous. The CDR3 sequence is 14 residues long. V gave up 3 bases and J gave up 0 bases, with 9 bases separating them. Germline-derived CDR1 and CDR2 are MGHRA and YSYEKL. The CDR3 spells CASSQGISSYEQYF. The CDR3 bases are TGCGCCAGCAGCCAGGGGATTAGCTCCTACGAGCAGTACTTC.

The genes are TRBV20-1 and TRBJ1-5; a possible D gene is TRBD1 (6 bases). V gave up 6 bases and J gave up 4 bases, with 10 bases separating them. In germline, CDR1 is DFQATT, CDR2 SNEGSKA (reference sequence). CDR3 length: 12 amino acids. The CDR3 protein is CSANTGNQPQHF. The CDR3 coding sequence is TGCAGTGCAAACACAGGGAATCAGCCCCAGCATTTT.

The V gene is TRBV7-2, the J gene TRBJ2-6; no reliable D call. The germline V gene has CDR1 SGHTA and CDR2 FQGNSA. Trimming took 2 bases from V and 2 from J, leaving 7 bases between them. This CDR3 contains 15 residues. CDR3 bases: TGTGCCAGCAGCTTAAGACTCGCTGGGGCCAACGTCCTGACTTTC. Translation gives CASSLRLAGANVLTF. The full variable domain, with the rest looked up from reference TRBV7-2 and TRBJ2-6, is GAGVSQSPSNKVTEKGKDVELRCDPISGHTALYWYRQSLGQGLEFLIYFQGNSAPDKSGLPSDRFSAERTGGSVSTLTIQRTQQEDSAVYLCASSLRLAGANVLTFGAGSRLTVL.

The chain is built from TRBV9 and TRBJ2-7; D is perhaps TRBD1 (6 bases). CDR3 length equals 14 residues. V lost 0 bases and J 4 bases, leaving 11 bases between the germline ends. Germline CDR1 is SGDLS and CDR2 is YYNGEE. CDR3 bases: TGTGCCAGCAGCGTAGGCAGGGGTTCTTACGAGCAGTACTTC. Translated: CASSVGRGSYEQYF.

V usage is TRBV6-4 and J usage is TRBJ2-1; TRBD2 agrees at 13 bases. The CDR3 loop spans 19 amino acids. CDR1 and CDR2 from the germline V gene are MRHNA and SNTAGT. V lost 5 bases and J lost 0; bases outside the gene matches: 10. CDR3 sequence (DNA): TGTGCCAGCAGTCCGACTAGCGGGGGGCCCCTAAGCTCCTACAATGAGCAGTTCTTC. It codes for CASSPTSGGPLSSYNEQFF.

Only a few counts were recorded for this clonotype. V is TRBV12-3 or TRBV12-4 and J is TRBJ2-7; TRBD2 matches 9 bases. The CDR3 totals 15 residues. The junction had 9 bases not matched to a gene; V was cut back by 4 bases and J by 5 bases. CDR3 sequence: CASSYRLAEIHEQYF. The DNA of the CDR3 is TGTGCCAGCAGTTATCGACTAGCGGAAATTCACGAGCAGTACTTC.

The chain uses TRBV4-1 and TRBJ2-3; 10 bases match TRBD2. There are 16 residues in the CDR3. With V trimmed by 2 bases and J by 6 bases, 8 bases remained unmatched. Germline assignment: CDR1 MGHRA and CDR2 YSYEKL. The chain's CDR3 is CASSQPGLAIRDTQYF. CDR3 nucleotide sequence: TGCGCCAGCAGCCAACCGGGACTAGCGATTCGGGATACGCAGTATTTT.

This CDR3 reads CASSSGGLAGRAGELFF. The CDR3 nucleotides read TGTGCCAGCAGCTCTGGGGGGCTAGCGGGGAGAGCCGGGGAGCTGTTTTTT. V gene TRBV7-2 combines with J gene TRBJ2-2, with TRBD2 matching over 9 bases. The length of the CDR3 is 17 residues. V was clipped by 4 bases and J by 6 bases; unmatched bases: 12. Looked up from germline, CDR1 is SGHTA and CDR2 is FQGNSA.

This chain connects TRBV18 to TRBJ2-5, with TRBD1 identical over 9 bases. This CDR3 has 15 amino acids. The V segment lost 3 bases and the J segment 5 bases; nucleotides outside the gene matches: 7. Germline CDR1 and CDR2: KGHSH and LQKENI. The CDR3: CASSPDRGSGETQYF. The CDR3 DNA follows: TGTGCCAGCTCACCGGACAGGGGATCTGGTGAGACCCAGTACTTC.

This clonotype came up a few times. In nucleotides, the CDR3 is TGTGCCAGCAGTGAAGAGTCCCGACGGGGCCAGCATTTT. Translated: CASSEESRRGQHF. V is TRBV2 and J is TRBJ1-5; D is unclear. This CDR3 comprises 13 residues. Germline V CDR1 and CDR2: SNHLY, FYNNEI. V lost 1 base and J lost 12, with 13 bases in between.

The chain links TRBV7-9 to TRBJ1-1, with D uncertain. The length of the CDR3 is 17 residues. V gave up 1 base and J gave up 0 bases, with 15 bases separating them. Germline loops: CDR1 SEHNR, CDR2 FQNEAQ (reference sequence). This CDR3 reads CASSLGSGRRMNTEAFF. Written as DNA, the CDR3 is TGTGCCAGCAGCTTAGGATCCGGCCGTAGAATGAACACTGAAGCTTTCTTT.

J is TRBJ2-2 and V is TRBV7-2, with D tentatively TRBD1 or TRBD2 (6 bases each). Germline V gene lookup returns CDR1 SGHTA and CDR2 FQGNSA. The CDR3 runs to 18 residues. V dropped 3 bases and J dropped 0 bases, with 17 bases sitting between them. The DNA for the CDR3 is TGTGCCAGCAGCTTGAAAATCGGGGGCCCCTCGAACACCGGGGAGCTGTTTTTT. As protein: CASSLKIGGPSNTGELFF.

The sample holds a few counts of this clonotype. V gene TRBV12-3 or TRBV12-4 combines with J gene TRBJ2-1; weak D call: TRBD2 (5 bases). The CDR3 runs to 14 residues. The V end was cut by 1 base, the J end by 7 bases, with 11 bases between. CDR3 nucleotides: TGTGCCAGCAGTTTAGTTCGGGGTTGGAATGAGCAGTTCTTC. It specifies CASSLVRGWNEQFF.

This clonotype was observed a handful of times. The chain carries TRBV4-1 and TRBJ2-5; no reliable D call. Trimming left V 0 bases short and J 2 bases short, with 10 bases between. CDR3 length equals 15 residues. CDR1 and CDR2 (germline): MGHRA, YSYEKL. CDR3 loop: CASSQDQATQETQYF. The DNA of the CDR3 is TGCGCCAGCAGCCAAGATCAGGCCACTCAAGAGACCCAGTACTTC.

V and J are TRBV7-8 and TRBJ2-1; possibly TRBD1 for D (7 bases). Trimming cost V 7 bases and J 4 bases, with 20 bases left between them. The CDR3 has 16 residues. Germline lookup yields CDR1 SGHVS and CDR2 FQNEAQ. CDR3: CASTPDVAGGYNEQFF. In nucleotides, the CDR3 is TGTGCCAGCACCCCGGACGTGGCAGGGGGGTACAATGAGCAGTTCTTC.

This clonotype appeared a few times. The V call is TRBV7-9, the J call TRBJ2-1; TRBD1 matches 7 bases. The V segment lost 0 bases and the J segment 0 bases; nucleotides outside the gene matches: 8. Germline V CDR1 and CDR2: SEHNR, FQNEAQ (reference sequence). The CDR3 is 18 residues long. For the CDR3, the DNA is TGTGCCAGCAGCTTAGCTCCTAGTAGGGACAGCTCCTACAATGAGCAGTTCTTC. This codes for CASSLAPSRDSSYNEQFF.

V usage is TRBV5-6 and J usage is TRBJ1-5, with unresolved D. There are 17 residues in the CDR3. Looked up from germline, CDR1 is SGHDT and CDR2 is YYEEEE. V lost 3 bases and J 7 bases, leaving 23 bases between the germline ends. In DNA, the CDR3 is TGTGCCAGCAGCTCCGGAAAAAGGACCGAAGGCTGGCAGCCCCAGCATTTT. Translated: CASSSGKRTEGWQPQHF. The full variable domain, with the rest looked up from reference TRBV5-6 and TRBJ1-5, is DAGVTQSPTHLIKTRGQQVTLRCSPKSGHDTVSWYQQALGQGPQFIFQYYEEEERQRGNFPDRFSGHQFPNYSSELNVNALLLGDSALYLCASSSGKRTEGWQPQHFGDGTRLSIL.

There are a few counts of this clonotype. This sequence joins TRBV27 and TRBJ1-6; perhaps TRBD1 as D (6 bases). The CDR3 contains 15 residues. Germline CDR1 reads MNHEY; CDR2 reads SMNVEV (reference sequence). V gave up 2 bases and J gave up 9 bases, with 14 bases separating them. The DNA of the CDR3 is TGTGCCAGCAGTTTAACCCCGGCAGGGGCTTCACCCCTCCACTTT. It codes for CASSLTPAGASPLHF.

This clonotype has more than one count but fewer than ten. V gene TRBV9 combines with J gene TRBJ2-4, with D uncertain. Germline CDR1 and CDR2: SGDLS and YYNGEE. The CDR3 loop spans 15 amino acids. The V end was cut by 0 bases, the J end by 4 bases, with 11 bases between. CDR3 nucleotide sequence: TGTGCCAGCAGCGTAGCGGGCAGTGAGAAAAACATTCAGTACTTC. The encoded protein is CASSVAGSEKNIQYF. Using reference TRBV9 and TRBJ2-4 for the parts outside the CDR3, the full variable domain is DSGVTQTPKHLITATGQRVTLRCSPRSGDLSVYWYQQSLDQGLQFLIQYYNGEERAKGNILERFSAQQFPDLHSELNLSSLELGDSALYFCASSVAGSEKNIQYFGAGTRLSVL.

The rearrangement joins TRBV7-6 to TRBJ1-4; 8 bases match TRBD1. V lost 1 base and J lost 10; bases outside the gene matches: 11. Per germline, CDR1 SGHVS and CDR2 FNYEAQ. CDR3 length equals 16 residues. CDR3 in DNA: TGTGCCAGCAGCTTAGTCGTTGGGACAGGAGACGGAAAACTGTTTTTT. As protein: CASSLVVGTGDGKLFF.

Only a few counts were recorded for this clonotype. The V and J genes are TRBV12-3 or TRBV12-4 and TRBJ2-7; D gene ambiguous. The CDR3 totals 14 residues. Trimming shortened V by 3 bases and J by 2 bases, and 11 bases separated the two germline ends. CDR3 in DNA: TGTGCCAGCAGTTTCCCCCCCAAGACCTACGAGCAGTACTTC. Protein sequence: CASSFPPKTYEQYF.

The table lists this clonotype with a few counts. The CDR3 DNA reads TGCAAGCTTTCGGGACAGTCCGCCTCAGGGGGCTCCTACGAGCAGTACTTC. Its protein product is CKLSGQSASGGSYEQYF. The chain joins TRBV20-1 to TRBJ2-7, with 7 bases matching TRBD1. Germline assignment: CDR1 DFQATT and CDR2 SNEGSKA (reference sequence). CDR3 length: 17 residues.

This sequence joins TRBV12-3 or TRBV12-4 and TRBJ1-1; D unclear. V was pared by 4 bases and J by 1 base, with 10 bases between. The CDR3 extends over 14 amino acids. CDR3 loop: CASSSSLGNTEAFF. As DNA, the CDR3 is TGTGCCAGCAGTTCCAGCTTGGGGAACACTGAAGCTTTCTTT.

The chain uses TRBV7-2 and TRBJ2-1; 7 bases map to TRBD2. Trimming took 5 bases from V and 0 from J; bases not matched to a gene: 7. The CDR3 sequence is 16 residues long. The germline CDR1 and CDR2 sequences are SGHTA and FQGNSA. CDR3 amino acids: CASSPVAGNSYNEQFF. Here the CDR3 DNA reads TGTGCCAGCAGCCCAGTAGCGGGTAACTCCTACAATGAGCAGTTCTTC.